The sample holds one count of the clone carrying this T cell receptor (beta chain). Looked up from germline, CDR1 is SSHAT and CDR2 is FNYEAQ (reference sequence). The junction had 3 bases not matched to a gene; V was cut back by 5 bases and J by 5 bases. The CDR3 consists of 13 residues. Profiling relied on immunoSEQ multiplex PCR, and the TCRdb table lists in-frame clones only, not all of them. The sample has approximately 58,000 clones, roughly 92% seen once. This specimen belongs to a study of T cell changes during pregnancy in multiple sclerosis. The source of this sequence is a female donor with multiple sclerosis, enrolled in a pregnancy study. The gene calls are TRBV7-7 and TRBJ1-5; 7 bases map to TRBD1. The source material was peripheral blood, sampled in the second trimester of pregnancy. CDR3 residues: CASSTGVDQPQHF. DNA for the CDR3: TGTGCCAGCAGCACAGGGGTGGATCAGCCCCAGCATTTT.